The source of this T cell receptor (beta chain) is a study of CD8 T cells in Susac syndrome. Reverse transcription of roughly 0.5 to 1 ug RNA was carried out with random hexamers. One entry per CDR3 protein, called by TCRdb with MiXCR from the immunoSEQ multiplex PCR reads. The sample records some 140,000 distinct CDR3 sequences, roughly 89% being singletons. The J segment lost 6 bases and the V segment lost 4 bases, leaving 9 bases of the junction unmatched. The CDR3 runs 15 residues. Germline V gives CDR1 SGHDT, CDR2 YYEEEE. The sequencing input was CD8+ T cells from PBMCs. This TCR was recovered from a human donor with multiple sclerosis. The rearrangement joins TRBV5-6 to TRBJ2-3; 9 nucleotides line up with TRBD1. The CDR3 nucleotides read TGTGCCAGCAGCCTGGGGACAGGGAGGCGTGATACGCAGTATTTT. Its translation is CASSLGTGRRDTQYF. Full variable domain (rest looked up from reference TRBV5-6 and TRBJ2-3): DAGVTQSPTHLIKTRGQQVTLRCSPKSGHDTVSWYQQALGQGPQFIFQYYEEEERQRGNFPDRFSGHQFPNYSSELNVNALLLGDSALYLCASSLGTGRRDTQYFGPGTRLTVL.